Described below is a single TCR beta chain sequence and its context. Antigen unknown. The CDR3 sequence is 14 residues long. Germline trimming cut 0 bases from V and 9 bases from J; bases unmatched to any gene: 5. These data originate in a study of CD8 T cells in ankylosing spondylitis. General study findings and limits: In reactive arthritis synovial fluid and blood, some motif variants had been reported before. Blood of patients with ankylosing spondylitis appeared to be characterized by a TCR beta motif of several highly homologous variants.

Generation of TCR beta libraries employed quantitative 5'-RACE incorporating molecular barcodes. A single record per CDR3 protein comes from TCRdb applying MiXCR to the 5' RACE reads. The sample carries 31,000 or so distinct CDR3 sequences, roughly 33% recorded once. The gene calls are TRBV12-3 or TRBV12-4 and TRBJ2-1, with 7 bases aligning to TRBD2. The clonotype comes from a male donor with ankylosing spondylitis. The sample was synovial fluid, either unsorted or a sorted T cell fraction (not recorded which). This CDR3 reads CASSLAGGLGEQFF. The CDR3 nucleotides read TGTGCCAGCAGTTTAGCGGGAGGGTTAGGTGAGCAGTTCTTC.